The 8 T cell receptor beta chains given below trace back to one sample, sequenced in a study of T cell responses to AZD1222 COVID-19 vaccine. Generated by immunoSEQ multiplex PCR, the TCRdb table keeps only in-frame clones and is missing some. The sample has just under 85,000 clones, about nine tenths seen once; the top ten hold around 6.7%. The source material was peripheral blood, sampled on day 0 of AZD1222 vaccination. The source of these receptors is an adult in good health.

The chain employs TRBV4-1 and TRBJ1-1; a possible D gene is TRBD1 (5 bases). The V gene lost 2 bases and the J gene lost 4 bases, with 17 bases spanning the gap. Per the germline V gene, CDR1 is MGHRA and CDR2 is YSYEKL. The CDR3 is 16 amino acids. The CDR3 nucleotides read TGCGCCAGCAGCCAAACATCCAGGGACCCCCCCACTGAAGCTTTCTTT. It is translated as CASSQTSRDPPTEAFF.

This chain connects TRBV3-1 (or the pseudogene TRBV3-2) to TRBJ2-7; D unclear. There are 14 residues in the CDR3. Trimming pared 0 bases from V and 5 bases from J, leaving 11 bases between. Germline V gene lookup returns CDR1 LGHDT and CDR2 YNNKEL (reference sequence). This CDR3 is CASSQESGSHEQYF. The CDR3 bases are TGTGCCAGCAGCCAAGAAAGTGGCAGCCACGAGCAGTACTTC.

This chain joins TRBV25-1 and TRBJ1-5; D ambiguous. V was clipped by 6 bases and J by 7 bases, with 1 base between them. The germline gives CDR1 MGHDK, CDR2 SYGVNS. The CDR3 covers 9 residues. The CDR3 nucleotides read TGTGCCAGCAGGCAGCCCCAGCATTTT. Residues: CASRQPQHF.

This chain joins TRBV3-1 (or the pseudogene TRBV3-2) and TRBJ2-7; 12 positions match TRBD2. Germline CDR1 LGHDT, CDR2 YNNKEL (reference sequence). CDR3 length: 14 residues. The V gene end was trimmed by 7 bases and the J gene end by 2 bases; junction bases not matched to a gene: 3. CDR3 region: CASTPSGRAYEQYF. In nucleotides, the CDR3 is TGTGCCAGCACCCCTAGCGGGAGGGCCTACGAGCAGTACTTC.

The CDR3 protein is CASSWTGPFSYEQYF. CDR3 coding DNA: TGTGCCAGCAGTTGGACGGGCCCCTTCTCCTACGAGCAGTACTTC. The gene calls are TRBV6-2 or TRBV6-3 and TRBJ2-7; D is undetermined. Trimming removed 4 bases from V and 0 bases from J, with 13 bases in between. Germline V gene data show CDR1 as MNHEY and CDR2 as SVGEGT. The CDR3 is 15 amino acids.

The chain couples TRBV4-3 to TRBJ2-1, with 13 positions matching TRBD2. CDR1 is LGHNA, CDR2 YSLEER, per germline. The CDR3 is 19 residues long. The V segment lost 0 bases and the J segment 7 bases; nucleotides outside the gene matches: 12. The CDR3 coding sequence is TGCGCCAGCAGCCAAGAGAGAACTAGCGGGAGGGCCGATAGAAATGAGCAGTTCTTC. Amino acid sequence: CASSQERTSGRADRNEQFF.

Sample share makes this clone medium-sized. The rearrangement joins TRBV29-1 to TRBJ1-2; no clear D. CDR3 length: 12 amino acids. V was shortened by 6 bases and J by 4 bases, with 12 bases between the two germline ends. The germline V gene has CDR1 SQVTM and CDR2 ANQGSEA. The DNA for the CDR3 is TGCAGCGTAGGGAGTGGTACCTATGGCTACACCTTC. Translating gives CSVGSGTYGYTF.

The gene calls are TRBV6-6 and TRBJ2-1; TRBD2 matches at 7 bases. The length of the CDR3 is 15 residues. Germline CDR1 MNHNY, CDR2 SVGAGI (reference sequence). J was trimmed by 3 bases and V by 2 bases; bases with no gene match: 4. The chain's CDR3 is CASSYVAGDYNEQFF. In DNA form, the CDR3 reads TGTGCCAGCAGTTACGTCGCGGGAGACTACAATGAGCAGTTCTTC.